At least ten counts were recorded for the clone carrying this T cell receptor (beta chain). Its specificity is not known. This beta chain is a stray read from a library made for alpha chains; its abundance is not meaningful. V trimming: 4 bases; J trimming: 4 bases; junction bases outside the gene matches: 6. The CDR3 spans 15 residues. CDR1 KGHSH and CDR2 LQKENI come from the germline V gene. The sample's time point: sample taken at primary tumor resection. These data are taken from a study of spatial heterogeneity in lung cancer. Findings and caveats of the study: How many expanded intratumoral alpha and beta TCRs were present tracked the tumor mutation count, which was a count of nonsynonymous mutations.

TCRdb ran MiXCR on the 5' RACE reads and lists one entry per CDR3 protein. The data hold 13,000 or so distinct CDR3 sequences, with more than 5% observed a single time. Sequenced material: lung tumor tissue, taken at surgery. The chain couples TRBV18 to TRBJ2-1, with 8 bases identical to TRBD2. This receptor was taken from a female donor with early-stage non-small cell lung cancer. The CDR3 sequence: CASSRGAGDYNEQFF. For the CDR3, the DNA is TGTGCCAGCTCACGAGGAGCGGGGGATTACAATGAGCAGTTCTTC.